The 9 T cell receptor beta chains presented below share a single source sample, sequenced in a study of blood T cell repertoires in COVID-19. The repertoire was sequenced with immunoSEQ multiplex PCR; TCRdb's copy has only in-frame clones and lacks some. The sample lists hundreds of thousands of clones, roughly 80% occurring once. Sequencing was performed on peripheral blood. These receptors were obtained from a woman over 75 with COVID-19, enrolled during active disease.

V and J are TRBV27 and TRBJ1-1; 7 nucleotides align to TRBD1. V trimming: 4 bases; J trimming: 5 bases; junction bases outside the gene matches: 13. Germline lookup yields CDR1 MNHEY and CDR2 SMNVEV (reference sequence). The CDR3 extends over 16 amino acids. The CDR3 bases are TGTGCCAGCAGTTCAACAGCCTACAGGGGACGTACTGAAGCTTTCTTT. It translates to CASSSTAYRGRTEAFF.

Written as DNA, the CDR3 is TGTGCCAGCAGCTTAGATGCTGTAACGGTGGAAGCTTTCTTT. Translated: CASSLDAVTVEAFF. V and J are TRBV7-2 and TRBJ1-1; no reliable D call. Per the germline V gene, CDR1 is SGHTA and CDR2 is FQGNSA. The CDR3 sequence is 14 residues long. The V and J ends lost 1 base and 8 bases respectively, with 14 bases between them.

The chain recombines TRBV5-1 with TRBJ1-5; D perhaps matches TRBD1 (6 bases). CDR1 and CDR2 (germline): SGHRS, YFSETQ. The CDR3 extends over 15 amino acids. V was pared by 1 base and J by 5 bases, with 13 bases between. The CDR3 reads CASSLTGSVYQPQHF. The CDR3 DNA is TGCGCCAGCAGCTTGACAGGGTCGGTTTATCAGCCCCAGCATTTT.

This chain joins TRBV7-9 and TRBJ1-1, with D tentatively TRBD1 (5 bases). The germline V and J ends were trimmed by 5 bases and 11 bases, with 30 bases remaining between them. Germline V gene sequence: CDR1 SEHNR, CDR2 FQNEAQ (reference sequence). The CDR3 sequence is 17 residues long. CDR3 nucleotides: TGTGCCAGCAGCCCACGCTTGTACCCGGGACTCCAAACGGGGGCTTTCTTT. It specifies CASSPRLYPGLQTGAFF. The entire variable domain, with the rest obtained from reference TRBV7-9 and TRBJ1-1, is as follows: DTGVSQNPRHKITKRGQNVTFRCDPISEHNRLYWYRQTLGQGPEFLTYFQNEAQLEKSRLLSDRFSAERPKGSFSTLEIQRTEQGDSAMYLCASSPRLYPGLQTGAFFGQGTRLTVV.

This chain uses TRBV6-6 with TRBJ1-6; D is perhaps TRBD1 (6 bases). The CDR3 runs to 13 residues. V was trimmed by 7 bases and J by 7 bases, leaving 11 bases between them. The germline gives CDR1 MNHNY, CDR2 SVGAGI (reference sequence). The CDR3 here is CASMTTGNSPLHF. The CDR3, as DNA: TGTGCCAGCATGACAACAGGGAATTCACCCCTCCACTTT.

The CDR3 bases are TGCGCCAGCAGTCAATCCCCACTTTCCTCATTACCGGGGACTTTCTCCTACGAGCAGTACTTC. Its translation: CASSQSPLSSLPGTFSYEQYF. The rearrangement uses TRBV23-1 and TRBJ2-7, with D perhaps TRBD2 (6 bases). TRBV23-1 is an ORF, with its function uncertain. This CDR3 has 21 amino acids. Trimming shortened V by 0 bases and J by 0 bases, and 27 bases separated the two germline ends.

The chain has TRBV20-1 and TRBJ1-2; no definite D call. Germline loops: CDR1 DFQATT, CDR2 SNEGSKA (reference sequence). V was clipped by 6 bases and J by 5 bases, with 10 bases between them. The CDR3 has 11 residues. The CDR3 DNA reads TGCAGTGCCCCTGGACTGTATGGCTACACCTTC. Its protein is CSAPGLYGYTF.

This clone has just a few counts. The chain joins TRBV30 to TRBJ1-4; D is undetermined. The V end was cut by 0 bases, the J end by 8 bases, with 16 bases between. The CDR3 contains 15 residues. Germline lookup yields CDR1 GTSNPN and CDR2 SVGIG (reference sequence). CDR3 in amino acids: CAWSVPRRGGEKLFF. Written as DNA, the CDR3 is TGTGCCTGGAGTGTACCGCGGCGGGGAGGGGAAAAACTGTTTTTT.

This clone was seen a few times. The chain joins TRBV7-6 to TRBJ1-5; D unclear. CDR1 SGHVS and CDR2 FNYEAQ come from the germline V gene. The CDR3 length is 15 residues. Trimming stripped 5 bases from V and 0 bases from J, with 11 bases between. This CDR3 reads CASSPRRDSNQPQHF. The CDR3 nucleotides read TGTGCCAGCAGCCCACGGAGAGATAGCAATCAGCCCCAGCATTTT.